This T cell receptor beta chain was sequenced in a study of shared clonotypes between healthy human individuals. Study details: Sampling drew on donors who were two women and a few men aged 18 to 49.

The V end lost 3 bases, the J end lost 2 bases, and 8 bases lay between the germline ends. The CDR3 contains 14 residues. Per the germline V gene, CDR1 is WNHNN and CDR2 is SYGVQD (reference sequence). Findings and caveats of the study: Across subsets, estimated richness was generally greater for naive than for memory populations. Only blood samples were collected, and tissue repertoires likely differ.

The protocol was immunoSEQ multiplex PCR, while the TCRdb copy is restricted to in-frame clones and leaves out a portion. Of some 680,000 clones in the sample, more than 70% were seen once. About this clone: Its antigen is currently unknown.

This clonotype was obtained from a woman between 25 and 40 years old in good health. The chain joins TRBV10-1 to TRBJ2-1; D may be TRBD1 (6 bases). Material for sequencing was memory CD4+ T cells sorted from blood. The subset denotes: CD45RA-negative fraction. The CDR3 DNA follows: TGCGCCAGCAGTGATTGGGGGCCCTACAATGAGCAGTTCTTC. Amino acid sequence: CASSDWGPYNEQFF.